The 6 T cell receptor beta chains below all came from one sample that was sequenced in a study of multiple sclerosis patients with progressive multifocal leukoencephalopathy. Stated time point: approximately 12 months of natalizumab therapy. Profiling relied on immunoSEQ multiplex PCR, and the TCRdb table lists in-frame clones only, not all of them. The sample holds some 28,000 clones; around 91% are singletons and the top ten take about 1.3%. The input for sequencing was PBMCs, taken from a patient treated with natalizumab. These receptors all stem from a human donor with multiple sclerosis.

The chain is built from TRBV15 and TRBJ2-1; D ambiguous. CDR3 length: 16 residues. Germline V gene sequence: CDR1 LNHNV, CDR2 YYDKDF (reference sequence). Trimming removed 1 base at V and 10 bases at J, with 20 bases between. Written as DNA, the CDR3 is TGTGCCACCAGCAGAGTACAAGGAGTAATACAAAGAGAGCAGTTCTTC. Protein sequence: CATSRVQGVIQREQFF. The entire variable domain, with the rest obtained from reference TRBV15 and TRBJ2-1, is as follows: DAMVIQNPRYQVTQFGKPVTLSCSQTLNHNVMYWYQQKSSQAPKLLFHYYDKDFNNEADTPDNFQSRRPNTSFCFLDIRSPGLGDTAMYLCATSRVQGVIQREQFFGPGTRLTVL.

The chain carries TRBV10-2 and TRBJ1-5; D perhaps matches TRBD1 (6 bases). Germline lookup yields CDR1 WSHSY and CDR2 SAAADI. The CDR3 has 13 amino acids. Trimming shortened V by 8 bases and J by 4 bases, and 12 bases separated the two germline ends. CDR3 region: CASGPQGNQPQHF. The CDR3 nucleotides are TGCGCCAGCGGACCCCAGGGGAATCAGCCCCAGCATTTT.

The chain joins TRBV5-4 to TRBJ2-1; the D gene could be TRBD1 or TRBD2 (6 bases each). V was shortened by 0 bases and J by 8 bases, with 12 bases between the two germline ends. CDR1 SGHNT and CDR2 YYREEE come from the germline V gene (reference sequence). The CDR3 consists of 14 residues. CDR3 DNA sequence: TGTGCCAGCAGCTTGGGTAACAGGGAGGATGAGCAGTTCTTC. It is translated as CASSLGNREDEQFF.

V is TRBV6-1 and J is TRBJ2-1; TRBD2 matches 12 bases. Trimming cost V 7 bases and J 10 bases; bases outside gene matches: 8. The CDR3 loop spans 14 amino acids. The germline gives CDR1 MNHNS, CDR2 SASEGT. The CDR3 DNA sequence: TGTGCCAGCATTTATCTAGCGGGGGGGCGAGAGCAGTTCTTC. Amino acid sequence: CASIYLAGGREQFF.

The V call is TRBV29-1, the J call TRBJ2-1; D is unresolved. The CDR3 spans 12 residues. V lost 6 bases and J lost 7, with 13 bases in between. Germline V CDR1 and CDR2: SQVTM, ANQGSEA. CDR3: CSVLWVRNEQFF. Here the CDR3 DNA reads TGCAGCGTATTGTGGGTTAGGAATGAGCAGTTCTTC.

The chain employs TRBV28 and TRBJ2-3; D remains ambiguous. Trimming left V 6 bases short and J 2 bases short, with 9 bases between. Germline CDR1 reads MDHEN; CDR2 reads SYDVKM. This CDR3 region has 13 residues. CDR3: CASRGPNTDTQYF. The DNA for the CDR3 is TGTGCCAGCAGGGGTCCAAACACAGATACGCAGTATTTT.